This T cell receptor (beta chain) originates from a study of CD8+ T cells in alopecia areata. Study-wide findings and caveats: Since there was just one nonresponder, nobody can yet say how baseline CD8+ expansion ties to response.

V dropped 0 bases and J dropped 1 base, with 7 bases sitting between them. The CDR3 is made up of 14 amino acids. Germline lookup yields CDR1 SGDLS and CDR2 YYNGEE. Sequencing templates came from extracted RNA that was reverse transcribed into cDNA. Data came from immunoSEQ multiplex PCR; TCRdb stores just in-frame clones and leaves some out. The table lists some 200,000 clones, 45% to 65% of them singletons, with 3% to 4% in the top ten. Points on this clone: What it binds is not known.

Stated treatment: oral pan-JAK inhibitor, 5-10 mg twice daily. This TCR came from a human donor with alopecia areata. The starting material was CD4+ T cells sorted from blood, obtained at week 4, from a patient treated with tofacitinib. This rearrangement joins TRBV9 to TRBJ1-1; no clear D. CDR3 DNA sequence: TGTGCCAGCAGCGTAGCGGGCAGGAACACTGAAGCTTTCTTT. This translates into CASSVAGRNTEAFF.